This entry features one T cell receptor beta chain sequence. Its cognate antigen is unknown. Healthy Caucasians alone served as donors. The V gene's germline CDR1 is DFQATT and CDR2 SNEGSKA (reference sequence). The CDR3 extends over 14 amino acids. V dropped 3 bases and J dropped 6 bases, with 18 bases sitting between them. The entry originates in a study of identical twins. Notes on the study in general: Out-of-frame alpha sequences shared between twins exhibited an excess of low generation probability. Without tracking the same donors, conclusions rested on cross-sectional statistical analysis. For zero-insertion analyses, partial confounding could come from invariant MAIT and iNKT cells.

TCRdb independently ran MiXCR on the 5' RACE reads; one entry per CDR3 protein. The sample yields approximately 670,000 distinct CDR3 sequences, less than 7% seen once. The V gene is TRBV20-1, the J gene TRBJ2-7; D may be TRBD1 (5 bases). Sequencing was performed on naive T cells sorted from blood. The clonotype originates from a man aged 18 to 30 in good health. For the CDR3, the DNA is TGCAGTGCTAGGTCGCCAGAAGGGGCCGCCGAGCAGTACTTC. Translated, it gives CSARSPEGAAEQYF.